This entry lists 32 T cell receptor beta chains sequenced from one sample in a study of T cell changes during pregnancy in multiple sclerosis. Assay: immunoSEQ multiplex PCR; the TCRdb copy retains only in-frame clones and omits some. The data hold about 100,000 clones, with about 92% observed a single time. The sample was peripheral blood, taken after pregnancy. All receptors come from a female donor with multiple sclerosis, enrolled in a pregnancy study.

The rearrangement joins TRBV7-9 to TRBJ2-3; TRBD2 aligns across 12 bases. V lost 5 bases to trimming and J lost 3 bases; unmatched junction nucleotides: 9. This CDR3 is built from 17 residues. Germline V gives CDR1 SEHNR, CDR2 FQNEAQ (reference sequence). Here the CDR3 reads CASSVTHTSGRTDTQYF. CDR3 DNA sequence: TGTGCCAGCAGCGTAACCCATACTAGCGGGAGGACAGATACGCAGTATTTT.

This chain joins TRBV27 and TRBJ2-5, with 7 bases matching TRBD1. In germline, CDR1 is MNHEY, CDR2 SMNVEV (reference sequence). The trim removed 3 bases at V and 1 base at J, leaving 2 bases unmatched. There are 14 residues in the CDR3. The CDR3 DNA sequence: TGTGCCAGCAGTTTCCGGGACAGCCAAGAGACCCAGTACTTC. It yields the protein CASSFRDSQETQYF.

CDR3 coding DNA: TGTGCCAGCAGGATGCTAGGTCAAGGAGGGAATGAGCAGTTCTTC. Its translation: CASRMLGQGGNEQFF. The chain has TRBV2 and TRBJ2-1; tentatively, D is TRBD2 (6 bases). CDR1 SNHLY and CDR2 FYNNEI come from the germline V gene. The CDR3 is made up of 15 amino acids. V was shortened by 6 bases and J by 7 bases, with 19 bases between the two germline ends.

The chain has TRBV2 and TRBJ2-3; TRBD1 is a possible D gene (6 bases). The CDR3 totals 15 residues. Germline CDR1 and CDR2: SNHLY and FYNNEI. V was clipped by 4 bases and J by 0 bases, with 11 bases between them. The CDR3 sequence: CASSADSHSTDTQYF. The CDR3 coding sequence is TGTGCCAGCAGTGCGGACAGCCATAGCACAGATACGCAGTATTTT.

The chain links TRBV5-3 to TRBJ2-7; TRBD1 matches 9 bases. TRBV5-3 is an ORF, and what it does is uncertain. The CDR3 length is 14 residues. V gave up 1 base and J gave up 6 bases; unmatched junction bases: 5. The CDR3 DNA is TGTGCCAGAAGCTTGAACCGGGACAGGGTCGAGCAGTACTTC. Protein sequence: CARSLNRDRVEQYF.

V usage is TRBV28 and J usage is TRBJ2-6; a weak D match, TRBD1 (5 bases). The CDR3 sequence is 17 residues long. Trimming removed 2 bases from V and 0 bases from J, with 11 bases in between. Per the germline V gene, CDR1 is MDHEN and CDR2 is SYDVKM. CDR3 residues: CASSLGKGFSGANVLTF. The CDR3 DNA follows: TGTGCCAGCAGTTTAGGCAAGGGGTTCTCTGGGGCCAACGTCCTGACTTTC.

CDR3 region: CASSDWQGLQPQHF. DNA for the CDR3: TGTGCCAGCAGTGATTGGCAGGGGCTCCAGCCCCAGCATTTT. This chain connects TRBV6-1 to TRBJ1-5, with TRBD1 as a possible D gene (6 bases). Trimming removed 3 bases at V and 7 bases at J, with 13 bases between. The CDR3 loop spans 14 amino acids. The germline V gene has CDR1 MNHNS and CDR2 SASEGT.

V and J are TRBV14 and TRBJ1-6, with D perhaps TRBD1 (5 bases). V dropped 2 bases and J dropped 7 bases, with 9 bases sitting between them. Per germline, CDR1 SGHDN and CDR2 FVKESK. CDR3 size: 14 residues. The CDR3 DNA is TGTGCCAGCAGCCAACGACAGCTGAATTCACCCCTCCACTTT. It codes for CASSQRQLNSPLHF.

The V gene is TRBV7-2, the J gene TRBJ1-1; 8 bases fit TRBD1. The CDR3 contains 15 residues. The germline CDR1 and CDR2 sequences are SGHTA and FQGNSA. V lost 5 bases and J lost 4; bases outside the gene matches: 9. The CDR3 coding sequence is TGTGCCAGCAGCGCCCGACAGGGGATCACCACTGAAGCTTTCTTT. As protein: CASSARQGITTEAFF.

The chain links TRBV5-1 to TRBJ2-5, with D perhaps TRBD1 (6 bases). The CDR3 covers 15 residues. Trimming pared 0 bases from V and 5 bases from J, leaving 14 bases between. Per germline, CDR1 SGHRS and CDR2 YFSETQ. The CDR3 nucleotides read TGCGCCAGCAGCTTGGTTGGGGGCGGCGGCGAGACCCAGTACTTC. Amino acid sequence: CASSLVGGGGETQYF.

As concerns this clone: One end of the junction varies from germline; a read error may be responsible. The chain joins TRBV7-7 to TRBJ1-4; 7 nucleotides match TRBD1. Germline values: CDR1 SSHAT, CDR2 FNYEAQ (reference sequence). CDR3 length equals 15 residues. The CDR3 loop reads CASSSPDRVREKLFF. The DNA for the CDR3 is TGTGCTAGCAGCTCACCCGACAGGGTAAGGGAAAAACTGTTTTTT.

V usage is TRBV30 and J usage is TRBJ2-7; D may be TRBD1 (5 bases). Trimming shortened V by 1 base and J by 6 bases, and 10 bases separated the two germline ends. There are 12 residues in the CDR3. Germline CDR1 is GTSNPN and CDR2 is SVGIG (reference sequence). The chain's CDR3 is CAWSENRREQYF. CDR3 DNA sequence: TGTGCCTGGAGTGAAAACAGGCGCGAGCAGTACTTC.

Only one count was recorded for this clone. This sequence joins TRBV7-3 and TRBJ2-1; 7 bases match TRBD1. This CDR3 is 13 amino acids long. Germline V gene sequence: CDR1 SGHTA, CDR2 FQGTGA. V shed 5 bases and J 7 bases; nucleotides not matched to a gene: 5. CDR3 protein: CASSPPGQNEQFF. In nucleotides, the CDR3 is TGTGCCAGCAGCCCCCCGGGACAGAATGAGCAGTTCTTC.

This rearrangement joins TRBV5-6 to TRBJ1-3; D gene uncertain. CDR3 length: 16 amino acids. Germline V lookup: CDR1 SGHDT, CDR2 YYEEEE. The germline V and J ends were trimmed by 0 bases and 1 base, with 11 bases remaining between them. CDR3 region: CASSLEAAPSGNTIYF. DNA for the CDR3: TGTGCCAGCAGCTTGGAGGCGGCCCCTTCTGGAAACACCATATATTTT.

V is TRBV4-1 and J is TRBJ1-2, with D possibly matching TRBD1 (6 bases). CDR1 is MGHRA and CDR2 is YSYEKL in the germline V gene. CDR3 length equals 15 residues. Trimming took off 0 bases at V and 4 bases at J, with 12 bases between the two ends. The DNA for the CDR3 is TGCGCCAGCAGCCAAGATAGCCAGGGGAGCTATGGCTACACCTTC. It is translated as CASSQDSQGSYGYTF.

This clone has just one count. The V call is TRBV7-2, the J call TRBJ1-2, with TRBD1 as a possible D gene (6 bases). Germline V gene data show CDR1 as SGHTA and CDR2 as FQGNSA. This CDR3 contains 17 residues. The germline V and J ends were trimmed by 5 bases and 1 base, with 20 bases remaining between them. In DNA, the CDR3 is TGTGCCAGCAGCCGCGGGTGGGGGCGCCTTGATAACTATGGCTACACCTTC. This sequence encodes CASSRGWGRLDNYGYTF.

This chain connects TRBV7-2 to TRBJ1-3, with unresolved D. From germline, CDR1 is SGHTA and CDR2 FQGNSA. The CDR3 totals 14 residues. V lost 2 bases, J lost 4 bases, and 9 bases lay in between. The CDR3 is CASSLTGSGNTIYF. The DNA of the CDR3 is TGTGCCAGCAGCTTAACGGGATCAGGAAACACCATATATTTT.

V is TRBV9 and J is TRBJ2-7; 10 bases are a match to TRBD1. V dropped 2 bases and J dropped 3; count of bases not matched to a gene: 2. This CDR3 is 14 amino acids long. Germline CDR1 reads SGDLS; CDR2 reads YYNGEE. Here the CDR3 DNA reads TGTGCCAGCAGCGTTGGGACAGGGGTCTACGAGCAGTACTTC. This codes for CASSVGTGVYEQYF.

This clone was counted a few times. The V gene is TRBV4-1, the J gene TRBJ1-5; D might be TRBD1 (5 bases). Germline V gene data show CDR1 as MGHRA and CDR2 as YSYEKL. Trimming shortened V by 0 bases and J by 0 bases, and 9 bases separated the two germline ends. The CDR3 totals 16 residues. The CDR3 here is CASSQEAQGSNQPQHF. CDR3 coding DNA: TGCGCCAGCAGCCAAGAGGCCCAGGGTAGCAATCAGCCCCAGCATTTT.

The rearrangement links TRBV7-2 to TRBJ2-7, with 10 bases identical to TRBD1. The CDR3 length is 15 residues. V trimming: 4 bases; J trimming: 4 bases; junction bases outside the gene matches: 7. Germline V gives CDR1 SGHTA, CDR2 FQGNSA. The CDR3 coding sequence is TGTGCCAGCAGCTCCGCGGGACAGGGGTTTTACGAGCAGTACTTC. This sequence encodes CASSSAGQGFYEQYF. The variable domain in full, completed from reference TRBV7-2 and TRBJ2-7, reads GAGVSQSPSNKVTEKGKDVELRCDPISGHTALYWYRQSLGQGLEFLIYFQGNSAPDKSGLPSDRFSAERTGGSVSTLTIQRTQQEDSAVYLCASSSAGQGFYEQYFGPGTRLTVT.

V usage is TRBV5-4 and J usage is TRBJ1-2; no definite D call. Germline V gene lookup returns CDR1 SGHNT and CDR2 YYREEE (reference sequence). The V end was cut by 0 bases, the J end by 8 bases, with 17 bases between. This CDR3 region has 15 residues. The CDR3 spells CASSLAPKTMEGYTF. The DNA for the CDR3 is TGTGCCAGCAGCTTGGCGCCAAAAACTATGGAGGGCTACACCTTC.

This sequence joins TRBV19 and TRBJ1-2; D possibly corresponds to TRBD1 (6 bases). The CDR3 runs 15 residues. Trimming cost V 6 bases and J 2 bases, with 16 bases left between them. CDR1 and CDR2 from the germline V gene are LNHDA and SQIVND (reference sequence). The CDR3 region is CASSTPGGGNYGYTF. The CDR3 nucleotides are TGTGCCAGTAGCACCCCTGGGGGGGGCAACTATGGCTACACCTTC.

The CDR3 sequence: CASRLGGPNEQFF. In DNA, the CDR3 is TGTGCCAGCAGACTAGGAGGGCCCAATGAGCAGTTCTTC. The genes are TRBV6-1 and TRBJ2-1; D might be TRBD2 (6 bases). The V end lost 6 bases, the J end lost 6 bases, and 12 bases lay between the germline ends. The CDR3 sequence is 13 residues long. CDR1 MNHNS and CDR2 SASEGT come from the germline V gene.

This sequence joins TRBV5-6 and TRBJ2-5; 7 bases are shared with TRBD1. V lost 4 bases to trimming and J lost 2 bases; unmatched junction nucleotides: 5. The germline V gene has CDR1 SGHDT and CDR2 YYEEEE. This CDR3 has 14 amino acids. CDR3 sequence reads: CASSTGTVQETQYF. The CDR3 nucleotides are TGTGCCAGCAGCACAGGGACAGTACAAGAGACCCAGTACTTC.

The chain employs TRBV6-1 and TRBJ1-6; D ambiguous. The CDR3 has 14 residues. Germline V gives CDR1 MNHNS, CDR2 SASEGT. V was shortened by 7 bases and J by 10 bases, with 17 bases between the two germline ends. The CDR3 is CASIVEGVGSPLHF. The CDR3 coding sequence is TGTGCCAGCATAGTCGAGGGAGTTGGGTCACCCCTCCACTTT.

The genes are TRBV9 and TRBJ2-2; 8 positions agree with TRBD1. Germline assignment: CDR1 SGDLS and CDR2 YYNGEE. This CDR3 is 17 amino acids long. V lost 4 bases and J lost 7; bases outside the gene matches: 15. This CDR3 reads CASSTEAGGAFGGELFF. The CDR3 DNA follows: TGTGCCAGCAGCACCGAAGCAGGGGGCGCTTTTGGCGGGGAGCTGTTTTTT.

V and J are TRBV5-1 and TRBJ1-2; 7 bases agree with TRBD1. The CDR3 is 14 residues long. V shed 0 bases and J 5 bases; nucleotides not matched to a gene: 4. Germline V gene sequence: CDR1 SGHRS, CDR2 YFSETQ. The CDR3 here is CASSLGGQSYGYTF. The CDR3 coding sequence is TGCGCCAGCAGCTTGGGGGGACAGTCATATGGCTACACCTTC.

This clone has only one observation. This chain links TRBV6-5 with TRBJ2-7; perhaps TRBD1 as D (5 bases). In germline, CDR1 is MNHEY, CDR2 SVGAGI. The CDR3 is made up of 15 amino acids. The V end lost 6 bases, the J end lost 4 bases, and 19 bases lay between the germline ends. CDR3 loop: CASRNRPDSRYEQYF. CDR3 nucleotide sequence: TGTGCCAGCAGAAACAGGCCTGATAGTCGTTACGAGCAGTACTTC.

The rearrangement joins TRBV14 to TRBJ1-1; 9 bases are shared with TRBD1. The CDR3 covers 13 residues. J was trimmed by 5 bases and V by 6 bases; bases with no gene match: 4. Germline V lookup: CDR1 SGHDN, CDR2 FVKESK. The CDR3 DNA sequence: TGTGCCAGCAGGGACAGGGGCGGTACTGAAGCTTTCTTT. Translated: CASRDRGGTEAFF.

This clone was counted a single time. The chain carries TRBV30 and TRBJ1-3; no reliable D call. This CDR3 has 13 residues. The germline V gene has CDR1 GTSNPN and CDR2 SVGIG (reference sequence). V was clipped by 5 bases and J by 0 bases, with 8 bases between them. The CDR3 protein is CAWDGSSGNTIYF. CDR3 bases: TGTGCCTGGGACGGGAGCTCTGGAAACACCATATATTTT. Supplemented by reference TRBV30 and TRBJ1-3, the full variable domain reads SQTIHQWPATLVQPVGSPLSLECTVEGTSNPNLYWYRQAAGRGLQLLFYSVGIGQISSEVPQNLSASRPQDRQFILSSKKLLLSDSGFYLCAWDGSSGNTIYFGEGSWLTVV.

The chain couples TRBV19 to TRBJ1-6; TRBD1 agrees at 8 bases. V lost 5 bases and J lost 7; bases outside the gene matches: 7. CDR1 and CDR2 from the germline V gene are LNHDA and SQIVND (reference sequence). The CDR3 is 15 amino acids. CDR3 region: CASSVKQGGNSPLHF. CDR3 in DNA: TGTGCCAGTAGTGTTAAACAGGGGGGGAATTCACCCCTCCACTTT. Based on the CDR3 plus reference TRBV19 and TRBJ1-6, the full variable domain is DGGITQSPKYLFRKEGQNVTLSCEQNLNHDAMYWYRQDPGQGLRLIYYSQIVNDFQKGDIAEGYSVSREKKESFPLTVTSAQKNPTAFYLCASSVKQGGNSPLHFGNGTRLTVT.

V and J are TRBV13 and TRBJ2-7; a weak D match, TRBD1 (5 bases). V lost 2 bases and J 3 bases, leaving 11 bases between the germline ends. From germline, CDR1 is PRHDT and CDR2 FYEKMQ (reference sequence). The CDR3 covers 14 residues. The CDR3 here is CASSLLQEGYEQYF. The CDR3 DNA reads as TGTGCCAGCAGCTTATTACAGGAAGGCTACGAGCAGTACTTC.